The 18 T cell receptor beta chains below were found in one sample sequenced in a study of CD8+ T cells in alopecia areata. Sequencing templates came from extracted RNA that was reverse transcribed into cDNA. Libraries were prepared by immunoSEQ multiplex PCR; TCRdb keeps only in-frame clonotypes and omits some of them. The sample lists roughly 60,000 clones, 44% seen once, with roughly 51% in the top ten. The sample taken for sequencing was NKG2D-low CD8+ T cells sorted from blood. The receptors stem from a human donor with alopecia areata.

The chain recombines TRBV9 with TRBJ1-2, with D perhaps TRBD1 (6 bases). Trimming pared 3 bases from V and 8 bases from J, leaving 17 bases between. The length of the CDR3 is 14 residues. CDR1 and CDR2 from the germline V gene are SGDLS and YYNGEE. The CDR3 spells CASSGFRGLEGYTF. CDR3 DNA sequence: TGTGCCAGCAGCGGATTCAGGGGACTAGAAGGCTACACCTTC.

The sample holds a few counts of this clone. This rearrangement joins TRBV7-2 to TRBJ2-7, with D maybe TRBD2 (6 bases). This CDR3 contains 16 residues. Trimming pared 3 bases from V and 6 bases from J, leaving 21 bases between. The germline V gene has CDR1 SGHTA and CDR2 FQGNSA. CDR3 sequence reads: CASSFFFHLGGLEQYF. The CDR3 DNA reads as TGTGCCAGCAGCTTCTTCTTTCATTTGGGGGGTCTCGAGCAGTACTTC.

This clone occurred a few times. The chain has TRBV5-1 and TRBJ2-7; 14 nucleotides match TRBD2. This CDR3 contains 16 residues. Germline V gene data show CDR1 as SGHRS and CDR2 as YFSETQ. The V and J ends lost 4 bases and 3 bases, in that order; junction bases with no gene match: 6. CDR3 sequence reads: CASSIGGLAGDYEQYF. The CDR3 coding sequence is TGCGCCAGCAGCATAGGGGGACTAGCGGGAGACTACGAGCAGTACTTC. The full variable domain, completed using reference TRBV5-1 and TRBJ2-7, is KAGVTQTPRYLIKTRGQQVTLSCSPISGHRSVSWYQQTPGQGLQFLFEYFSETQRNKGNFPGRFSGRQFSNSRSEMNVSTLELGDSALYLCASSIGGLAGDYEQYFGPGTRLTVT.

The chain has TRBV9 and TRBJ2-7; 9 bases are a match to TRBD1. This CDR3 has 15 amino acids. Trimming removed 0 bases from V and 7 bases from J; junction bases left unmatched: 8. Germline lookup yields CDR1 SGDLS and CDR2 YYNGEE. The CDR3: CASSVDTGGLREQYF. The CDR3, as DNA: TGTGCCAGCAGCGTAGATACAGGGGGCCTTCGGGAGCAGTACTTC. The full variable domain, rest sourced from reference TRBV9 and TRBJ2-7, is DSGVTQTPKHLITATGQRVTLRCSPRSGDLSVYWYQQSLDQGLQFLIQYYNGEERAKGNILERFSAQQFPDLHSELNLSSLELGDSALYFCASSVDTGGLREQYFGPGTRLTVT.

This clone was detected a few times. V and J are TRBV7-2 and TRBJ2-1; 7 bases are a match to TRBD2. The V gene end was trimmed by 5 bases and the J gene end by 4 bases; junction bases not matched to a gene: 8. This CDR3 is 15 amino acids long. Germline V gene data show CDR1 as SGHTA and CDR2 as FQGNSA. The CDR3 DNA sequence: TGTGCCAGCAGCCCCAGCGGGATATTGTACAATGAGCAGTTCTTC. Translated, it gives CASSPSGILYNEQFF.

This sequence joins TRBV9 and TRBJ2-1, with 9 bases identical to TRBD2. V lost 1 base to trimming and J lost 4 bases; unmatched junction nucleotides: 6. This CDR3 contains 16 residues. CDR1 is SGDLS and CDR2 is YYNGEE in the germline V gene. The CDR3 protein is CASSVTVTSGYNEQFF. CDR3 DNA sequence: TGTGCCAGCAGCGTAACCGTGACTAGCGGTTACAATGAGCAGTTCTTC.

The chain joins TRBV28 to TRBJ2-7; D tentatively fits TRBD1 or TRBD2 (5 bases each). The CDR3 loop spans 13 amino acids. The germline V and J ends were trimmed by 6 bases and 2 bases, with 11 bases remaining between them. Germline values: CDR1 MDHEN, CDR2 SYDVKM. CDR3 DNA: TGTGCCAGCAGCCCTAGGGGACCCTACGAGCAGTACTTC. Translation: CASSPRGPYEQYF.

This clone was observed a handful of times. The rearrangement joins TRBV29-1 to TRBJ2-1; D is uncertain. The V end was cut by 8 bases, the J end by 8 bases, with 13 bases between. Germline V lookup: CDR1 SQVTM, CDR2 ANQGSEA. The CDR3 covers 11 residues. The chain's CDR3 is CSHTAGYEQFF. The CDR3 DNA sequence: TGCAGCCACACCGCAGGTTATGAGCAGTTCTTC.

The gene calls are TRBV2 and TRBJ2-7, with D possibly TRBD1 on 6 matching bases. CDR3 length equals 16 residues. Germline values: CDR1 SNHLY, CDR2 FYNNEI. Trimming took 4 bases from V and 3 from J, leaving 19 bases between them. This chain's CDR3 is CASSASLGRGLYEQYF. In nucleotides, the CDR3 is TGTGCCAGCAGTGCCTCCCTCGGCAGGGGTCTCTACGAGCAGTACTTC.

The rearrangement links TRBV7-9 to TRBJ2-7; D is unresolved. This CDR3 region has 13 residues. Germline loops: CDR1 SEHNR, CDR2 FQNEAQ (reference sequence). V was cut by 5 bases and J by 2 bases, with 10 bases left in between. The chain's CDR3 is CASSPTAAYEQYF. CDR3 sequence (DNA): TGTGCCAGCAGCCCAACAGCAGCCTACGAGCAGTACTTC.

This clone was counted only a few times. The chain employs TRBV29-1 and TRBJ1-1; no clear D gene. The V and J ends lost 3 bases and 3 bases respectively, with 8 bases between them. CDR3 length: 12 amino acids. The germline V gene has CDR1 SQVTM and CDR2 ANQGSEA. The DNA for the CDR3 is TGCAGCGTTGACAGAGGGCACACTGAAGCTTTCTTT. The encoded protein is CSVDRGHTEAFF.

The gene calls are TRBV30 and TRBJ2-4, with D uncertain. CDR1 and CDR2 from the germline V gene are GTSNPN and SVGIG (reference sequence). The CDR3 consists of 12 residues. V lost 5 bases to trimming and J lost 8 bases, with 13 bases between them. Here the CDR3 reads CAWADLSDIQYF. The CDR3 region has the DNA TGTGCCTGGGCGGACCTTTCGGACATTCAGTACTTC.

The V call is TRBV9, the J call TRBJ1-2, with unresolved D. There are 13 residues in the CDR3. Germline V gene sequence: CDR1 SGDLS, CDR2 YYNGEE. V was shortened by 0 bases and J by 2 bases, with 5 bases between the two germline ends. The CDR3 DNA reads TGTGCCAGCAGCGTAGGCACCAACTATGGCTACACCTTC. Its protein product is CASSVGTNYGYTF.

V is TRBV2 and J is TRBJ2-7, with 8 bases lining up with TRBD2. The trim removed 4 bases at V and 3 bases at J, leaving 5 bases unmatched. The CDR3 spans 14 residues. Looked up from germline, CDR1 is SNHLY and CDR2 is FYNNEI. CDR3 sequence: CASSARGGLYEQYF. The CDR3 DNA reads as TGTGCCAGCAGTGCCCGGGGGGGGCTCTACGAGCAGTACTTC. Supplemented by reference TRBV2 and TRBJ2-7, the full variable domain reads EPEVTQTPSHQVTQMGQEVILRCVPISNHLYFYWYRQILGQKVEFLVSFYNNEISEKSEIFDDQFSVERPDGSNFTLKIRSTKLEDSAMYFCASSARGGLYEQYFGPGTRLTVT.

The genes are TRBV7-9 and TRBJ2-5, with D possibly TRBD1 on 6 matching bases. V lost 6 bases and J lost 5, with 16 bases in between. In germline, CDR1 is SEHNR, CDR2 FQNEAQ (reference sequence). This CDR3 has 14 residues. The CDR3 sequence is CASRPPGVGETQYF. CDR3 sequence (DNA): TGTGCCAGCAGACCGCCAGGGGTCGGGGAGACCCAGTACTTC. The complete variable domain, with remaining parts taken from reference TRBV7-9 and TRBJ2-5, reads DTGVSQNPRHKITKRGQNVTFRCDPISEHNRLYWYRQTLGQGPEFLTYFQNEAQLEKSRLLSDRFSAERPKGSFSTLEIQRTEQGDSAMYLCASRPPGVGETQYFGPGTRLLVL.

A single count supports this clone. V is TRBV7-9 and J is TRBJ2-3; 8 bases fit TRBD1. The CDR3 runs to 14 residues. In germline, CDR1 is SEHNR, CDR2 FQNEAQ (reference sequence). The trim removed 5 bases at V and 3 bases at J, leaving 4 bases unmatched. CDR3 DNA sequence: TGTGCCAGCAGCCCGTGGACAGGGACAGATACGCAGTATTTT. As protein: CASSPWTGTDTQYF.

This sequence joins TRBV6-1 and TRBJ2-3; TRBD1 matches 7 bases. Germline V lookup: CDR1 MNHNS, CDR2 SASEGT. The CDR3 extends over 15 amino acids. V lost 6 bases and J lost 0; bases outside the gene matches: 6. The CDR3 DNA reads TGTGCCAGCAGAAACGGACAGGCTAGCACAGATACGCAGTATTTT. Protein: CASRNGQASTDTQYF.

J is TRBJ2-7 and V is TRBV7-9; TRBD1 agrees at 7 bases. The germline CDR1 and CDR2 sequences are SEHNR and FQNEAQ (reference sequence). This CDR3 is built from 16 residues. The V segment lost 3 bases and the J segment 2 bases; nucleotides outside the gene matches: 10. The CDR3 region has the DNA TGTGCCAGCAGCTTGCACGACCAGGGGGAACCCTACGAGCAGTACTTC. This encodes CASSLHDQGEPYEQYF.